This T cell receptor beta chain was sequenced for a study of T cells in Graves' hyperthyroidism and ophthalmopathy. Whole-study context: The blood sample was taken at first diagnosis, before treatment began.

This clonotype was recorded at least ten times. Its antigen is not known. Germline V gene lookup returns CDR1 SGDLS and CDR2 YYNGEE. Trimming left V 3 bases short and J 8 bases short, with 14 bases between. The CDR3 is made up of 13 amino acids. Each patient was aged 18 to 65 and had newly diagnosed hyperthyroidism of under 2 months' duration. There were TCR beta CDR3 regions amplified from RNA transcripts. The HTBI primer set was used in a first-round RT-PCR of the TCR CDR3. TCRdb re-derived calls from the multiplex PCR reads in MiXCR, one entry per CDR3 protein. The sample shows 350,000 or so distinct CDR3 sequences, roughly 23% of them seen only once. Study-level findings and limits: Most thyroid clonotypes with frequency above 0.001 were detected in blood. Ophthalmopathy was identified by the model a median 6.5 months ahead of onset.

The receptor comes from a woman aged 45-60 years with Graves' hyperthyroidism. Source material: blood. The gene calls are TRBV9 and TRBJ1-2; D possibly corresponds to TRBD1 (6 bases). CDR3 loop: CASSEGHSIGYTF. The CDR3 DNA reads TGTGCCAGCAGCGAGGGACACTCGATCGGCTACACCTTC. Complete variable domain (other parts from reference TRBV9 and TRBJ1-2): DSGVTQTPKHLITATGQRVTLRCSPRSGDLSVYWYQQSLDQGLQFLIQYYNGEERAKGNILERFSAQQFPDLHSELNLSSLELGDSALYFCASSEGHSIGYTFGSGTRLTVV.